This passage covers 31 T cell receptor beta chains from one sample sequenced in a study of T cell responses to AZD1222 COVID-19 vaccine (dated by TCRdb to the early 2020s). The protocol used for the library was the immunoSEQ multiplex PCR assay. TCRdb took over this immuneACCESS table, retaining in-frame rearrangements with V and J assigned. Such tables are incomplete; in checked studies, under half of the missing clones stem from an unresolved V gene, and the remainder is unexplained. Counted in this sample were more than 110,000 clones; approximately 90% of them appeared once. The biggest ten clones account for about 3.7% of the sample. The sample's time point label, in plain terms: baseline before first vaccination. This sample comprised peripheral blood, obtained on day 0 of AZD1222 vaccination. These receptors were taken from an adult in good health.

The genes are TRBV5-1 and TRBJ1-5, with 7 bases identical to TRBD1. Germline-derived CDR1 and CDR2 are SGHRS and YFSETQ. After removal of 1 base from V and 6 bases from J, the junction contained 4 bases not matched to a gene. The CDR3 totals 14 residues. The CDR3 reads CASSLRDSRQPQHF. Here the CDR3 DNA reads TGCGCCAGCAGCTTGAGGGACAGTCGTCAGCCCCAGCATTTT.

This chain uses TRBV16 with TRBJ2-7; TRBD1 is a possible D gene (6 bases). V lost 4 bases and J 5 bases, leaving 12 bases between the germline ends. The germline V gene encodes CDR1 KGHSY and CDR2 FQNENV. The CDR3 is 13 residues long. CDR3 in amino acids: CASSRDRSHEQYF. The CDR3 DNA reads TGTGCCAGCAGCCGCGACAGGTCCCACGAGCAGTACTTC. Full variable domain (rest looked up from reference TRBV16 and TRBJ2-7): GEEVAQTPKHLVRGEGQKAKLYCAPIKGHSYVFWYQQVLKNEFKFLISFQNENVFDETGMPKERFSAKCLPNSPCSLEIQATKLEDSAVYFCASSRDRSHEQYFGPGTRLTVT.

This clone was found once. The chain couples TRBV5-1 to TRBJ1-2, with a possible D match to TRBD1 (5 bases). The germline V gene has CDR1 SGHRS and CDR2 YFSETQ. The V end lost 2 bases, the J end lost 2 bases, and 10 bases lay between the germline ends. The CDR3 has 14 residues. For the CDR3, the DNA is TGCGCCAGCAGCTTCGGGGACCAAAACTATGGCTACACCTTC. Translated: CASSFGDQNYGYTF.

V gene TRBV3-1 (or the pseudogene TRBV3-2) combines with J gene TRBJ1-6, with TRBD1 matching over 10 bases. CDR3 length: 16 residues. The germline V gene encodes CDR1 LGHDT and CDR2 YNNKEL (reference sequence). Trimming cost V 1 base and J 7 bases; bases outside gene matches: 4. In DNA form, the CDR3 reads TGTGCCAGCAGCCAAGTATCGGGACAGGGGAATTCACCCCTCCACTTT. Translation: CASSQVSGQGNSPLHF.

V and J are TRBV28 and TRBJ1-6; 12 bases agree with TRBD1. Germline-derived CDR1 and CDR2 are MDHEN and SYDVKM. The CDR3 extends over 17 amino acids. V was clipped by 5 bases and J by 10 bases; unmatched bases: 12. CDR3 sequence reads: CASSITTGTGGYSPLHF. The CDR3 DNA follows: TGTGCCAGCAGTATCACCACCGGGACAGGGGGCTACTCACCCCTCCACTTT.

This chain joins TRBV2 and TRBJ1-1; D is possibly TRBD1 (6 bases). V shed 6 bases and J shed 1 base, with 15 bases lying between them. The CDR3 length is 15 residues. Per germline, CDR1 SNHLY and CDR2 FYNNEI. In DNA form, the CDR3 reads TGTGCCAGCAGAAGGGGGGGAACAGGGAACACTGAAGCTTTCTTT. Translated: CASRRGGTGNTEAFF.

CDR3 in DNA: TGTGCCAGCAGCCAAGTGGTAGGACGGCCGGAAGCTTTCTTT. Protein: CASSQVVGRPEAFF. The V and J genes are TRBV3-1 (or the pseudogene TRBV3-2) and TRBJ1-1, with D hard to call. Looked up from germline, CDR1 is LGHDT and CDR2 is YNNKEL (reference sequence). This CDR3 region has 14 residues. V was pared by 1 base and J by 8 bases, with 14 bases between.

V and J are TRBV9 and TRBJ2-1; 9 nucleotides agree with TRBD1. The length of the CDR3 is 14 residues. Germline V gene lookup returns CDR1 SGDLS and CDR2 YYNGEE. V lost 2 bases, J lost 9 bases, and 6 bases stayed unmatched. The CDR3 protein is CASSVWDRVGEQFF. The CDR3 coding sequence is TGTGCCAGCAGCGTGTGGGACAGGGTCGGTGAGCAGTTCTTC. Combining the CDR3 with reference TRBV9 and TRBJ2-1 gives the whole variable domain DSGVTQTPKHLITATGQRVTLRCSPRSGDLSVYWYQQSLDQGLQFLIQYYNGEERAKGNILERFSAQQFPDLHSELNLSSLELGDSALYFCASSVWDRVGEQFFGPGTRLTVL.

V gene TRBV3-1 (or the pseudogene TRBV3-2) combines with J gene TRBJ2-7; D possibly uses TRBD1 or TRBD2 (5 bases each). V was pared by 3 bases and J by 3 bases, with 6 bases between. Germline CDR1 is LGHDT and CDR2 is YNNKEL (reference sequence). This CDR3 contains 12 residues. The CDR3 loop reads CASSHGGYEQYF. CDR3 sequence (DNA): TGTGCCAGCAGCCATGGGGGCTACGAGCAGTACTTC.

The rearrangement links TRBV5-1 to TRBJ2-1, with TRBD2 matching over 10 bases. J was trimmed by 9 bases and V by 2 bases; bases with no gene match: 11. Germline V gives CDR1 SGHRS, CDR2 YFSETQ. The CDR3 spans 16 residues. The CDR3 region is CASSFGGSGRATEQFF. For the CDR3, the DNA is TGCGCCAGCAGCTTTGGGGGAAGCGGGAGGGCCACTGAGCAGTTCTTC.

The CDR3 sequence is CAWSVVIRDTEAFF. For the CDR3, the DNA is TGTGCCTGGAGTGTCGTGATTAGAGACACTGAAGCTTTCTTT. The chain employs TRBV30 and TRBJ1-1; the D is unclear. Looked up from germline, CDR1 is GTSNPN and CDR2 is SVGIG (reference sequence). The CDR3 runs to 14 residues. Trimming pared 0 bases from V and 3 bases from J, leaving 11 bases between.

This clone was seen a single time. The CDR3 DNA is TGTGCCAGCAGTGGCCGTCTAGGCGGATATGGCTACACCTTC. It codes for CASSGRLGGYGYTF. This rearrangement joins TRBV25-1 to TRBJ1-2; D is uncertain. CDR3 length equals 14 residues. V was shortened by 4 bases and J by 5 bases, with 14 bases between the two germline ends. Germline-derived CDR1 and CDR2 are MGHDK and SYGVNS.

The chain carries TRBV20-1 and TRBJ2-1; no clear D gene. The germline gives CDR1 DFQATT, CDR2 SNEGSKA (reference sequence). The CDR3 totals 10 residues. V was pared by 2 bases and J by 10 bases, with 6 bases between. Here the CDR3 reads CSARKQEQFF. For the CDR3, the DNA is TGCAGTGCTAGAAAGCAGGAGCAGTTCTTC.

The chain joins TRBV6-1 to TRBJ2-5; D ambiguous. V gave up 2 bases and J gave up 5 bases, with 12 bases separating them. The CDR3 length is 14 residues. Germline-derived CDR1 and CDR2 are MNHNS and SASEGT. In DNA, the CDR3 is TGTGCCAGCAGTGAATGGGGTCCCGGGGAGACCCAGTACTTC. Residues: CASSEWGPGETQYF.

The J gene is TRBJ2-7, the V gene TRBV6-2 or TRBV6-3; 7 nucleotides line up with TRBD2. This CDR3 spans 15 amino acids. Germline lookup yields CDR1 MNHEY and CDR2 SVGEGT. V lost 5 bases to trimming and J lost 6 bases; unmatched junction nucleotides: 13. CDR3 amino acids: CASSPLTSYDGEQYF. CDR3 bases: TGTGCCAGCAGTCCGCTGACTAGCTATGATGGCGAGCAGTACTTC.

About this clone: Different DNA sequences within this sample yield the same CDR3. The chain is built from TRBV12-3 or TRBV12-4 and TRBJ1-2; D unresolved. V dropped 5 bases and J dropped 2 bases, with 6 bases sitting between them. The CDR3 sequence is 12 residues long. For the CDR3, the DNA is TGTGCCAGCAGTCTAGGAAACTATGGCTACACCTTC. Protein: CASSLGNYGYTF.

The chain links TRBV6-1 to TRBJ1-2; D perhaps matches TRBD1 (5 bases). Trimming removed 1 base at V and 8 bases at J, with 11 bases between. CDR3 size: 13 residues. Per the germline V gene, CDR1 is MNHNS and CDR2 is SASEGT. DNA of the CDR3: TGTGCCAGCAGTGAAGTTAACGGGGACGGCTACACCTTC. Protein product: CASSEVNGDGYTF.

The chain combines TRBV2 with TRBJ2-1; 13 bases line up with TRBD2. The V gene's germline CDR1 is SNHLY and CDR2 FYNNEI. This CDR3 region has 16 residues. The V gene end was trimmed by 5 bases and the J gene end by 7 bases; junction bases not matched to a gene: 8. CDR3: CASSPRLAGGLNEQFF. In DNA form, the CDR3 reads TGTGCCAGCAGTCCTAGACTAGCGGGGGGTCTAAATGAGCAGTTCTTC.

The chain couples TRBV7-2 to TRBJ2-1, with D unresolved. The V gene's germline CDR1 is SGHTA and CDR2 FQGNSA. Trimming took off 5 bases at V and 1 base at J, with 12 bases between the two ends. There are 15 residues in the CDR3. CDR3 amino acids: CASSPSQGSYNEQFF. The DNA of the CDR3 is TGTGCCAGCAGCCCCTCGCAAGGATCCTACAATGAGCAGTTCTTC.

This chain links TRBV27 with TRBJ2-2; no clear D. The CDR3 totals 12 residues. Germline V gives CDR1 MNHEY, CDR2 SMNVEV (reference sequence). V was shortened by 5 bases and J by 6 bases, with 7 bases between the two germline ends. CDR3 in amino acids: CASSKVAGELFF. CDR3 nucleotide sequence: TGTGCCAGCAGTAAGGTGGCCGGGGAGCTGTTTTTT.

The chain links TRBV19 to TRBJ2-6, with no clear D. The length of the CDR3 is 17 residues. Germline V gives CDR1 LNHDA, CDR2 SQIVND (reference sequence). V lost 6 bases to trimming and J lost 2 bases, with 17 bases between them. The CDR3 reads CASSRPRAGTGANVLTF. CDR3 DNA: TGTGCCAGTAGCCGACCCCGTGCAGGTACTGGGGCCAACGTCCTGACTTTC.

The chain recombines TRBV25-1 with TRBJ1-1; tentative D call: TRBD1 (5 bases). Trimming cost V 5 bases and J 2 bases, with 18 bases left between them. The CDR3 totals 16 residues. In germline, CDR1 is MGHDK, CDR2 SYGVNS. The CDR3 loop reads CASSRWGGGGNTEAFF. For the CDR3, the DNA is TGTGCCAGCAGTAGGTGGGGGGGAGGTGGAAACACTGAAGCTTTCTTT. Using reference TRBV25-1 and TRBJ1-1 for the parts outside the CDR3, the full variable domain is EADIYQTPRYLVIGTGKKITLECSQTMGHDKMYWYQQDPGMELHLIHYSYGVNSTEKGDLSSESTVSRIRTEHFPLTLESARPSHTSQYLCASSRWGGGGNTEAFFGQGTRLTVV.

This clone appeared a single time. The chain carries TRBV3-1 (or the pseudogene TRBV3-2) and TRBJ2-3; 7 nucleotides line up with TRBD1. The CDR3 has 14 residues. V shed 4 bases and J 4 bases; nucleotides not matched to a gene: 5. The germline CDR1 and CDR2 sequences are LGHDT and YNNKEL (reference sequence). CDR3 protein: CASSREGAADTQYF. The DNA of the CDR3 is TGTGCCAGCAGCCGAGAGGGGGCTGCAGATACGCAGTATTTT.

The V call is TRBV28, the J call TRBJ1-4, with D unresolved. Germline loops: CDR1 MDHEN, CDR2 SYDVKM. The CDR3 is made up of 16 amino acids. The V end was cut by 1 base, the J end by 7 bases, with 16 bases between. CDR3 in amino acids: CASSLSGLTGGEKLFF. The CDR3 bases are TGTGCCAGCAGTTTATCGGGCCTAACTGGAGGTGAAAAACTGTTTTTT.

The V call is TRBV5-6, the J call TRBJ1-2; no clear D. This CDR3 has 13 residues. Trimming took off 4 bases at V and 8 bases at J, with 15 bases between the two ends. Germline V gene sequence: CDR1 SGHDT, CDR2 YYEEEE. The CDR3 is CASSTTGPGGYTF. Written as DNA, the CDR3 is TGTGCCAGCAGCACAACCGGACCTGGAGGCTACACCTTC.

CDR3 sequence: CASSMGDGVYGYTF. The CDR3 DNA sequence: TGTGCCAGCAGCATGGGGGACGGGGTCTATGGCTACACCTTC. This chain joins TRBV7-2 and TRBJ1-2; tentatively, D is TRBD1 (5 bases). Germline loops: CDR1 SGHTA, CDR2 FQGNSA. The length of the CDR3 is 14 residues. V lost 5 bases and J lost 4, with 14 bases in between.

The chain employs TRBV6-5 and TRBJ1-1, with D perhaps TRBD1 (5 bases). The germline gives CDR1 MNHEY, CDR2 SVGAGI. V was cut by 0 bases and J by 5 bases, with 13 bases left in between. The CDR3 consists of 15 residues. The CDR3 nucleotides are TGTGCCAGCAGTTACTCGGGGCGGTCGGGAACTGAAGCTTTCTTT. Residues: CASSYSGRSGTEAFF.

This rearrangement joins TRBV6-6 to TRBJ1-3, with D unclear. This CDR3 spans 11 amino acids. CDR1 MNHNY and CDR2 SVGAGI come from the germline V gene (reference sequence). Trimming took 4 bases from V and 7 from J, leaving 5 bases between them. CDR3 protein: CASSSQNTIYF. The CDR3 DNA sequence: TGTGCCAGCAGTTCCCAGAACACCATATATTTT.

The chain uses TRBV7-2 and TRBJ2-1; D not certain. This CDR3 has 12 amino acids. V gave up 6 bases and J gave up 8 bases, with 11 bases separating them. The V gene's germline CDR1 is SGHTA and CDR2 FQGNSA. The CDR3 region has the DNA TGTGCCAGCAGTTCCTATAGGGATGAGCAGTTCTTC. As protein: CASSSYRDEQFF.

The chain recombines TRBV7-2 with TRBJ2-7, with TRBD2 matching over 10 bases. Germline trimming cut 2 bases from V and 6 bases from J; bases unmatched to any gene: 13. Germline CDR1 SGHTA, CDR2 FQGNSA. The CDR3 length is 17 residues. This CDR3 is CASSLSWTLAGASEQYF. Written as DNA, the CDR3 is TGTGCCAGCAGCTTATCCTGGACTCTAGCGGGAGCTTCCGAGCAGTACTTC.

The chain is built from TRBV4-1 and TRBJ1-2; 7 bases agree with TRBD1. This CDR3 is 14 amino acids long. Germline V gives CDR1 MGHRA, CDR2 YSYEKL. The junction had 6 bases not matched to a gene; V was cut back by 1 base and J by 7 bases. The CDR3 loop is CASSQVGRGVGYTF. CDR3 in DNA: TGCGCCAGCAGCCAAGTGGGCAGGGGGGTTGGCTACACCTTC.